This T cell receptor (beta chain) was documented in a study of T cells in Graves' hyperthyroidism and ophthalmopathy. General study points: Peripheral blood also featured most of the thyroid clonotypes expanded above 0.001.

Points on this clonotype: Its antigen remains unknown.

TCR beta CDR3 sequences were amplified from RNA transcripts. When the TCR CDR3 underwent first-round RT-PCR, the HTBI primer set was used. TCRdb passed the multiplex PCR reads through MiXCR, listing each CDR3 protein once. In the table there are 600,000 or so distinct CDR3 sequences, roughly 50% of which are singletons. V was pared by 2 bases and J by 0 bases, with 11 bases between. The CDR3 runs to 16 residues. Germline V CDR1 and CDR2: SNHLY, FYNNEI. The sequenced sample consisted of peripheral blood or thyroid tissue (not recorded which). The chain joins TRBV2 to TRBJ1-5; no reliable D call. This TCR was recovered from a woman younger than 30 with Graves' hyperthyroidism. CDR3 loop: CASSELWQLSNQPQHF. The CDR3 coding sequence is TGTGCCAGCAGTGAATTGTGGCAGCTTAGCAATCAGCCCCAGCATTTT.